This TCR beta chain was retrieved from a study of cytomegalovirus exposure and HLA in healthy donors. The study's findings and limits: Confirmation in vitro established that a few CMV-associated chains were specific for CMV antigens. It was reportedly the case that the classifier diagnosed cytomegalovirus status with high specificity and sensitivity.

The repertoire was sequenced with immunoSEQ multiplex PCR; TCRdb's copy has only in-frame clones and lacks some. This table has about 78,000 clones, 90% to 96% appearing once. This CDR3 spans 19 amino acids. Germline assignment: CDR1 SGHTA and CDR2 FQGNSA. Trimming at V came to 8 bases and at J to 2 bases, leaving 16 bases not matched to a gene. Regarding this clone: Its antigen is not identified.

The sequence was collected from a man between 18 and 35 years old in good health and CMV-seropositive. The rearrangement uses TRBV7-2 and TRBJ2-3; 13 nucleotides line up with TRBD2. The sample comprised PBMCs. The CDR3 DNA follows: TGTGCCAGCCAAAAAAGGGGGAAGACTAGCGGGAGGTTCACAGATACGCAGTATTTT. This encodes CASQKRGKTSGRFTDTQYF.